These 10 T cell receptor beta chains were all obtained from the same sample, sequenced in a study of cytomegalovirus exposure and HLA in healthy donors. PCR amplification relied on 60 Vbeta primers (plus 13 Jbeta primers). Libraries were prepared by immunoSEQ multiplex PCR; TCRdb keeps only in-frame clonotypes and omits some of them. This table holds roughly 240,000 clones, roughly 82% found once. The sample was PBMCs. The source is a woman between 40 and 55 years old in good health and CMV-seropositive.

The chain uses TRBV19 and TRBJ1-2; 7 positions agree with TRBD1. The CDR3 covers 15 residues. Germline V gene data show CDR1 as LNHDA and CDR2 as SQIVND (reference sequence). The trim removed 11 bases at V and 8 bases at J, leaving 20 bases unmatched. The chain's CDR3 is CASGEGGGIWKGYTF. CDR3 DNA: TGTGCCTCTGGGGAAGGAGGGGGCATTTGGAAGGGCTACACCTTC.

This clone was found a few times. This chain joins TRBV6-6 and TRBJ1-2; tentatively, D is TRBD1 (6 bases). CDR1 and CDR2 (germline): MNHNY, SVGAGI (reference sequence). This CDR3 contains 13 residues. Trimming removed 6 bases from V and 4 bases from J, with 12 bases in between. The CDR3 here is CASSPQDSYGYTF. CDR3 sequence (DNA): TGTGCCAGCAGCCCACAGGACAGCTATGGCTACACCTTC.

The chain employs TRBV12-2 and TRBJ2-5; TRBD2, the table's D call, lacks a check against the DNA. TRBV12-2 constitutes a pseudogene. CDR3 length: 14 residues. DNA for the CDR3: TGTGCAAGTCGCACTCTGTCGAGCGGAAAGACCCAGTACTTC. Translating gives CASRTLSSGKTQYF.

The V gene is TRBV25-1, the J gene TRBJ2-3; possibly TRBD2 for D (6 bases). The germline gives CDR1 MGHDK, CDR2 SYGVNS. The V end lost 6 bases, the J end lost 7 bases, and 17 bases lay between the germline ends. The CDR3 totals 14 residues. The CDR3 here is CASSAGLAPYTQYF. The CDR3 nucleotides read TGTGCCAGCAGCGCGGGGCTAGCTCCATATACGCAGTATTTT.

There are a few counts of this clone. J is TRBJ1-4 and V is TRBV4-3; tentative D call: TRBD1 (5 bases). The CDR3 has 15 amino acids. The germline V and J ends were trimmed by 0 bases and 6 bases, with 11 bases remaining between them. Germline CDR1 LGHNA, CDR2 YSLEER. The CDR3 bases are TGCGCCAGCAGCCAAGATCTGAGCAGGGATGAAAAACTGTTTTTT. It encodes CASSQDLSRDEKLFF.

The chain carries TRBV30 and TRBJ2-1; 7 bases line up with TRBD1. From germline, CDR1 is GTSNPN and CDR2 SVGIG (reference sequence). The CDR3 contains 13 residues. V lost 4 bases and J lost 10; bases outside the gene matches: 10. The CDR3 region is CAWTRGGGPEQFF. CDR3 nucleotide sequence: TGTGCCTGGACCCGAGGGGGCGGCCCCGAGCAGTTCTTC. Looking up the rest from reference TRBV30 and TRBJ2-1 gives the full variable domain: SQTIHQWPATLVQPVGSPLSLECTVEGTSNPNLYWYRQAAGRGLQLLFYSVGIGQISSEVPQNLSASRPQDRQFILSSKKLLLSDSGFYLCAWTRGGGPEQFFGPGTRLTVL.

The J gene is TRBJ1-1, the V gene TRBV30, with 8 bases that match TRBD1. The CDR3 sequence is 16 residues long. The germline V gene has CDR1 GTSNPN and CDR2 SVGIG (reference sequence). After removal of 1 base from V and 1 base from J, the junction contained 8 bases not matched to a gene. This chain's CDR3 is CAWSAGRTGRNTEAFF. In DNA, the CDR3 is TGTGCCTGGAGTGCAGGAAGGACAGGGCGGAACACTGAAGCTTTCTTT. Combining the CDR3 with reference TRBV30 and TRBJ1-1 gives the whole variable domain SQTIHQWPATLVQPVGSPLSLECTVEGTSNPNLYWYRQAAGRGLQLLFYSVGIGQISSEVPQNLSASRPQDRQFILSSKKLLLSDSGFYLCAWSAGRTGRNTEAFFGQGTRLTVV.

The V and J genes are TRBV4-1 and TRBJ1-1; D gene uncertain. Trimming took off 1 base at V and 5 bases at J, with 14 bases between the two ends. There are 15 residues in the CDR3. Germline V CDR1 and CDR2: MGHRA, YSYEKL. CDR3 in amino acids: CASSQGRSQRTEAFF. The CDR3, as DNA: TGCGCCAGCAGCCAAGGGAGATCCCAGAGGACTGAAGCTTTCTTT.

The chain is built from TRBV9 and TRBJ2-1; 8 nucleotides match TRBD2. Trimming removed 0 bases from V and 9 bases from J; junction bases left unmatched: 8. Germline V gene lookup returns CDR1 SGDLS and CDR2 YYNGEE. This CDR3 is built from 15 residues. CDR3 loop: CASSVEDRGGVEQFF. CDR3 nucleotides: TGTGCCAGCAGCGTAGAGGATCGGGGGGGCGTTGAGCAGTTCTTC.

The chain has TRBV19 and TRBJ1-1; no reliable D call. Germline CDR1 is LNHDA and CDR2 is SQIVND (reference sequence). V dropped 1 base and J dropped 5 bases, with 11 bases sitting between them. CDR3 length equals 14 residues. The CDR3 DNA reads as TGTGCCAGTAGTATAGGGCCCGCTTCAACTGAAGCTTTCTTT. It yields the protein CASSIGPASTEAFF.